This entry lists 15 T cell receptor beta chains sequenced from one sample in a study of T cell responses to AZD1222 COVID-19 vaccine. The repertoire was sequenced with immunoSEQ multiplex PCR; TCRdb's copy has only in-frame clones and lacks some. In the table there are about 84,000 clones, over 75% of which are singletons. The sequenced sample was peripheral blood, obtained on day 0 of AZD1222 vaccination. Receptors originate from an adult in good health.

DNA of the CDR3: TGTGCCAGCAGTTTACACAGGGAAAACACTGAAGCTTTCTTT. Translation gives CASSLHRENTEAFF. The V call is TRBV28, the J call TRBJ1-1; D is perhaps TRBD1 (6 bases). CDR3 size: 14 residues. Germline V gene data show CDR1 as MDHEN and CDR2 as SYDVKM. The ends were cut back, 2 bases at V and 2 bases at J, with 9 bases in the middle.

This clone was seen just once. This chain uses TRBV28 with TRBJ2-1; D ambiguous. The CDR3 totals 14 residues. V lost 1 base, J lost 5 bases, and 9 bases lay in between. From germline, CDR1 is MDHEN and CDR2 SYDVKM. As DNA, the CDR3 is TGTGCCAGCAGTTTATTAAAGACCAACAATGAGCAGTTCTTC. This gives the protein CASSLLKTNNEQFF. Full variable domain (remainder filled in from reference TRBV28 and TRBJ2-1): DVKVTQSSRYLVKRTGEKVFLECVQDMDHENMFWYRQDPGLGLRLIYFSYDVKMKEKGDIPEGYSVSREKKERFSLILESASTNQTSMYLCASSLLKTNNEQFFGPGTRLTVL.

This chain connects TRBV4-1 to TRBJ2-1, with D unclear. The CDR3 sequence is 13 residues long. V lost 4 bases and J 2 bases, leaving 6 bases between the germline ends. CDR1 and CDR2 from the germline V gene are MGHRA and YSYEKL. CDR3 sequence: CASSPQAYNEQFF. Written as DNA, the CDR3 is TGCGCCAGCAGCCCTCAAGCCTACAATGAGCAGTTCTTC.

A few counts support this clone. The chain employs TRBV2 and TRBJ2-7, with 9 bases that match TRBD2. CDR1 is SNHLY and CDR2 is FYNNEI in the germline V gene. The CDR3 is 14 residues long. V shed 6 bases and J 3 bases; nucleotides not matched to a gene: 6. The CDR3 DNA sequence: TGTGCCAGCAGAACCGGGACTAGCAGCTACGAGCAGTACTTC. It yields the protein CASRTGTSSYEQYF.

This sequence joins TRBV5-1 and TRBJ2-3; the D is unclear. CDR3 length equals 13 residues. Germline V lookup: CDR1 SGHRS, CDR2 YFSETQ. The germline V and J ends were trimmed by 4 bases and 0 bases, with 6 bases remaining between them. This CDR3 is CASSTDSTDTQYF. As DNA, the CDR3 is TGCGCCAGCAGCACCGACAGCACAGATACGCAGTATTTT.

The rearrangement joins TRBV4-3 to TRBJ2-1; D may be TRBD2 (5 bases). CDR1 is LGHNA and CDR2 is YSLEER in the germline V gene. V was pared by 0 bases and J by 3 bases, with 12 bases between. The CDR3 totals 16 residues. CDR3 DNA: TGCGCCAGCAGCCAAGAGTCTAGCCTGAGCTACAATGAGCAGTTCTTC. It is translated as CASSQESSLSYNEQFF.

Of note for this clone: Because the CDR3's place on the DNA is in doubt, the DNA is left out and the CDR3 is given as listed by TCRdb. The V call is TRBV5-5, the J call TRBJ2-5; the table assigns TRBD1, which was not confirmed against the DNA. 14 amino acids form the CDR3, both terminal residues included. CDR1 is SGHKS and CDR2 is YYEKEE in the germline V gene (reference sequence). The CDR3 loop is CASSFGQGGETQYF.

CDR3 loop: CASSYSAAGATGELFF. The CDR3 nucleotides read TGTGCCAGCAGTTACTCGGCAGCGGGAGCCACCGGGGAGCTGTTTTTT. This sequence joins TRBV6-5 and TRBJ2-2, with TRBD2 matching 8 bases. The germline CDR1 and CDR2 sequences are MNHEY and SVGAGI. The CDR3 covers 16 residues. The J segment lost 4 bases and the V segment lost 0 bases, leaving 4 bases of the junction unmatched.

V gene TRBV2 combines with J gene TRBJ2-1, with 11 bases lining up with TRBD1. Germline V gene data show CDR1 as SNHLY and CDR2 as FYNNEI. This CDR3 region has 15 residues. V lost 6 bases and J lost 8; bases outside the gene matches: 9. CDR3 sequence (DNA): TGTGCCAGCAGGGCGGGACAGGGGGTGGCCGATGAGCAGTTCTTC. Its translation is CASRAGQGVADEQFF.

This chain links TRBV28 with TRBJ2-3; D is possibly TRBD1 (5 bases). The CDR3 has 15 amino acids. Germline V lookup: CDR1 MDHEN, CDR2 SYDVKM. V dropped 2 bases and J dropped 3 bases, with 12 bases sitting between them. CDR3 protein: CASSLKGWPTDTQYF. CDR3 nucleotides: TGTGCCAGCAGTTTAAAGGGGTGGCCGACAGATACGCAGTATTTT.

The chain combines TRBV5-1 with TRBJ2-1; 12 bases are a match to TRBD2. CDR3 size: 14 residues. V shed 6 bases, J shed 5 bases, and the junction held 3 bases outside the gene matches. CDR1 and CDR2 from the germline V gene are SGHRS and YFSETQ. The CDR3 reads CASKGLAGNNEQFF. CDR3 DNA sequence: TGCGCCAGCAAGGGACTAGCGGGCAACAATGAGCAGTTCTTC.

In this sample, this clone turned up once. V is TRBV29-1 and J is TRBJ1-3; D is unclear. Germline V gives CDR1 SQVTM, CDR2 ANQGSEA. Between the trimmed V and J ends, which lost 3 bases and 0 bases, there was a span of 12 bases. The CDR3 has 15 residues. For the CDR3, the DNA is TGCAGCGTTGAGAGGACCGGTCTCTCTGGAAACACCATATATTTT. Its protein product is CSVERTGLSGNTIYF.

The rearrangement uses TRBV2 and TRBJ2-6; D remains unclear. The CDR3 covers 15 residues. V was cut by 4 bases and J by 1 base, with 8 bases left in between. Germline loops: CDR1 SNHLY, CDR2 FYNNEI. The CDR3 protein is CASSVGVSGANVLTF. The CDR3 coding sequence is TGTGCCAGCAGTGTTGGGGTTTCTGGGGCCAACGTCCTGACTTTC.

This sequence joins TRBV6-5 and TRBJ1-1; D is uncertain. V was shortened by 0 bases and J by 1 base, with 6 bases between the two germline ends. The CDR3 runs 14 residues. Germline CDR1 is MNHEY and CDR2 is SVGAGI. This CDR3 is CASSYSRPNTEAFF. CDR3 bases: TGTGCCAGCAGTTACTCGAGACCGAACACTGAAGCTTTCTTT.

The chain links TRBV3-1 (or the pseudogene TRBV3-2) to TRBJ2-3; 7 bases are a match to TRBD2. The V and J ends lost 3 bases and 3 bases, in that order; junction bases with no gene match: 9. There are 16 residues in the CDR3. Germline V gene sequence: CDR1 LGHDT, CDR2 YNNKEL (reference sequence). The CDR3 DNA is TGTGCCAGCAGCCATGGGCGGGGGTGGAGGACAGATACGCAGTATTTT. Encoded protein: CASSHGRGWRTDTQYF.